The 25 T cell receptor beta chains below all came from one sample that was sequenced in a study of shared clonotypes between healthy human individuals. CD45RO-negative, CCR7-selected cells formed the naive CD8 fraction, which excluded terminally differentiated effector memory CD45RA+ cells. Assay: immunoSEQ multiplex PCR; the TCRdb copy retains only in-frame clones and omits some. The table shows about 2.1 million clones, with 93% occurring only once. The source material was naive CD8+ T cells from PBMCs. The receptor source for this set is a man aged 18-30 years in good health. Some clones in this sample may be carry-over from other donors' samples.

A note on this clone: Other DNA sequences within the sample encode an identical CDR3. The chain combines TRBV27 with TRBJ2-1; possibly TRBD1 for D (5 bases). Germline V gene sequence: CDR1 MNHEY, CDR2 SMNVEV (reference sequence). This CDR3 is built from 14 residues. V lost 0 bases to trimming and J lost 4 bases, with 7 bases between them. CDR3 sequence: CASSLSTAYNEQFF. CDR3 DNA sequence: TGTGCCAGCAGTTTATCGACAGCATACAATGAGCAGTTCTTC.

V gene TRBV28 combines with J gene TRBJ2-7; 8 bases match TRBD1. Trimming removed 2 bases from V and 5 bases from J; junction bases left unmatched: 5. The CDR3 loop spans 14 amino acids. The germline gives CDR1 MDHEN, CDR2 SYDVKM. CDR3 in DNA: TGTGCCAGCAGTTTAAGGCAGGGGGCCCACGAGCAGTACTTC. It specifies CASSLRQGAHEQYF.

This clone has just one count. The same CDR3 can be traced to other DNA sequences in this sample. The rearrangement links TRBV20-1 to TRBJ1-2, with no clear D. The CDR3 loop spans 10 amino acids. V was clipped by 0 bases and J by 6 bases, with 2 bases between them. CDR1 is DFQATT and CDR2 is SNEGSKA in the germline V gene (reference sequence). The CDR3 loop is CSAREDGYTF. CDR3 coding DNA: TGCAGTGCTAGAGAGGATGGCTACACCTTC.

The J gene is TRBJ2-3, the V gene TRBV30; D gene unclear. CDR1 is GTSNPN, CDR2 SVGIG, per germline (reference sequence). Trimming removed 1 base from V and 0 bases from J, with 17 bases in between. This CDR3 is 17 amino acids long. The CDR3: CAWSDRSFYPSTDTQYF. In nucleotides, the CDR3 is TGTGCCTGGAGTGACCGGAGCTTTTATCCTAGCACAGATACGCAGTATTTT.

The V gene is TRBV28, the J gene TRBJ2-1; perhaps TRBD1 as D (5 bases). The CDR3 loop spans 16 amino acids. The germline V gene encodes CDR1 MDHEN and CDR2 SYDVKM. The ends were cut back, 5 bases at V and 0 bases at J, with 14 bases in the middle. Written as DNA, the CDR3 is TGTGCCAGCAGTCCCCCCGGCAGGGACTCCTACAATGAGCAGTTCTTC. Its translation: CASSPPGRDSYNEQFF.

The CDR3 loop is CASSVKTPSFTAYNEQFF. DNA for the CDR3: TGTGCCAGCAGCGTCAAAACCCCTAGCTTTACCGCCTACAATGAGCAGTTCTTC. The chain carries TRBV9 and TRBJ2-1, with TRBD2 as a possible D gene (5 bases). The length of the CDR3 is 18 residues. Germline values: CDR1 SGDLS, CDR2 YYNGEE. V lost 2 bases, J lost 2 bases, and 20 bases lay in between.

The chain combines TRBV5-1 with TRBJ2-7; 7 bases map to TRBD1. The CDR3 consists of 15 residues. J was trimmed by 1 base and V by 4 bases; bases with no gene match: 8. Germline V gene data show CDR1 as SGHRS and CDR2 as YFSETQ. CDR3 DNA: TGCGCCAGCAGCCCGGGGACAGACATTTCCTACGAGCAGTACTTC. Translating gives CASSPGTDISYEQYF.

V and J are TRBV11-2 and TRBJ2-7, with a tentative D call TRBD2 (5 bases). V lost 3 bases, J lost 7 bases, and 22 bases lay in between. This CDR3 spans 16 amino acids. CDR1 and CDR2 from the germline V gene are SGHAT and FQNNGV. The CDR3 spells CASSFTPSGPTIEQYF. In DNA form, the CDR3 reads TGTGCCAGCAGCTTCACCCCGAGCGGACCTACGATTGAGCAGTACTTC. The variable domain in full, with the rest retrieved from reference TRBV11-2 and TRBJ2-7, is EAGVAQSPRYKIIEKRQSVAFWCNPISGHATLYWYQQILGQGPKLLIQFQNNGVVDDSQLPKDRFSAERLKGVDSTLKIQPAKLEDSAVYLCASSFTPSGPTIEQYFGPGTRLTVT.

The chain joins TRBV7-9 to TRBJ2-7; maybe TRBD1 (6 bases). The length of the CDR3 is 15 residues. The germline gives CDR1 SEHNR, CDR2 FQNEAQ (reference sequence). V was clipped by 5 bases and J by 1 base, with 15 bases between them. The CDR3 spells CASSQAGTSSYEQYF. CDR3 DNA: TGTGCCAGCAGCCAGGCCGGGACATCATCCTACGAGCAGTACTTC. The full variable domain, in which reference TRBV7-9 and TRBJ2-7 provide the parts outside the CDR3, is DTGVSQNPRHKITKRGQNVTFRCDPISEHNRLYWYRQTLGQGPEFLTYFQNEAQLEKSRLLSDRFSAERPKGSFSTLEIQRTEQGDSAMYLCASSQAGTSSYEQYFGPGTRLTVT.

The rearrangement joins TRBV28 to TRBJ2-4, with D unresolved. Germline assignment: CDR1 MDHEN and CDR2 SYDVKM. CDR3 length: 15 amino acids. V dropped 3 bases and J dropped 0 bases, with 9 bases sitting between them. The CDR3 DNA reads as TGTGCCAGCAGTTTCACAGTACTAGCCAAAAACATTCAGTACTTC. It encodes CASSFTVLAKNIQYF. The full variable domain, its missing parts supplied by reference TRBV28 and TRBJ2-4, is DVKVTQSSRYLVKRTGEKVFLECVQDMDHENMFWYRQDPGLGLRLIYFSYDVKMKEKGDIPEGYSVSREKKERFSLILESASTNQTSMYLCASSFTVLAKNIQYFGAGTRLSVL.

The J gene is TRBJ2-1, the V gene TRBV4-2, with a possible D match to TRBD2 (6 bases). Germline CDR1 and CDR2: LGHNA and YNFKEQ. V was trimmed by 0 bases and J by 8 bases, leaving 17 bases between them. The CDR3 contains 16 residues. This CDR3 is CASSQEDRGLRYEQFF. The DNA of the CDR3 is TGTGCCAGCAGCCAAGAGGACCGGGGACTGCGCTATGAGCAGTTCTTC.

The chain uses TRBV27 and TRBJ2-7; maybe TRBD2 (6 bases). V lost 9 bases and J 2 bases, leaving 11 bases between the germline ends. The CDR3 sequence is 12 residues long. Germline CDR1 MNHEY, CDR2 SMNVEV (reference sequence). The CDR3 loop reads CASLASPYEQYF. The CDR3 region has the DNA TGTGCCAGTCTAGCGTCTCCCTACGAGCAGTACTTC.

Remarks on this clone: The limits of the CDR3 on the DNA are not certain, so only TCRdb's listed CDR3 is given. CDR3 protein: CASSFGPGTGGYGYTF. The chain has TRBV28 and TRBJ1-2; TRBD1, the table's D call, lacks a check against the DNA. Germline V gene sequence: CDR1 MDHEN, CDR2 SYDVKM. The CDR3 length is 16 residues, termini included.

Worth noting for this clone: Other DNA sequences in this specimen translate into the identical CDR3. DNA of the CDR3: TGTGCCAGTAGTATAGATCTGGAGGGAGATACGCAGTATTTT. Amino acids: CASSIDLEGDTQYF. The chain is built from TRBV19 and TRBJ2-3; D may be TRBD2 (6 bases). Trimming stripped 0 bases from V and 5 bases from J, with 9 bases between. Germline values: CDR1 LNHDA, CDR2 SQIVND (reference sequence). The CDR3 consists of 14 residues.

This chain joins TRBV7-8 and TRBJ2-7; TRBD2 matches at 8 bases. CDR1 is SGHVS, CDR2 FQNEAQ, per germline. The CDR3 length is 14 residues. V lost 2 bases to trimming and J lost 3 bases; unmatched junction nucleotides: 3. In nucleotides, the CDR3 is TGTGCCAGCAGCTTACGGGAGGGGGACTACGAGCAGTACTTC. As protein: CASSLREGDYEQYF.

This clone was detected only once. J is TRBJ2-2 and V is TRBV6-6; D is undetermined. The V end was cut by 0 bases, the J end by 5 bases, with 13 bases between. Germline V gene data show CDR1 as MNHNY and CDR2 as SVGAGI (reference sequence). The CDR3 is made up of 16 amino acids. Here the CDR3 DNA reads TGTGCCAGCAGTTACTCAGGACCGTCTTATACCGGGGAGCTGTTTTTT. Residues: CASSYSGPSYTGELFF.

Here the CDR3 DNA reads TGTGCCAGCAGCTGGTTGGAGGTCAATGAGCAGTTCTTC. Its protein is CASSWLEVNEQFF. The chain joins TRBV7-9 to TRBJ2-1; D may be TRBD2 (5 bases). The CDR3 runs 13 residues. V gave up 4 bases and J gave up 6 bases, with 10 bases separating them. Per germline, CDR1 SEHNR and CDR2 FQNEAQ (reference sequence).

The chain uses TRBV14 and TRBJ1-5, with D perhaps matching TRBD1 (5 bases). V gave up 1 base and J gave up 2 bases, with 18 bases separating them. CDR3 length: 18 amino acids. Germline assignment: CDR1 SGHDN and CDR2 FVKESK. Written as DNA, the CDR3 is TGTGCCAGCAGCCAAGGTCCAGGACACCCTTTGGGCAATCAGCCCCAGCATTTT. This translates into CASSQGPGHPLGNQPQHF.

This chain joins TRBV28 and TRBJ1-2; unclear D gene. Germline CDR1 and CDR2: MDHEN and SYDVKM. This CDR3 spans 13 amino acids. With 3 bases removed from V and 5 bases from J, the gap between germline ends came to 10 bases. Written as DNA, the CDR3 is TGTGCCAGCAGTTTCGAGGCAGCTTATGGCTACACCTTC. It specifies CASSFEAAYGYTF.

V is TRBV11-2 and J is TRBJ1-2; perhaps TRBD1 as D (6 bases). Germline CDR1 reads SGHAT; CDR2 reads FQNNGV. V lost 1 base and J lost 4, with 16 bases in between. The CDR3 is 16 residues long. CDR3 nucleotide sequence: TGTGCCAGCAGCTTAGTGGCTGGGGGCGACCCCTATGGCTACACCTTC. It is translated as CASSLVAGGDPYGYTF.

This clone was recorded once. V gene TRBV5-1 combines with J gene TRBJ2-5; 7 nucleotides match TRBD1. This CDR3 has 16 residues. The J segment lost 2 bases and the V segment lost 3 bases, leaving 10 bases of the junction unmatched. Germline V gene lookup returns CDR1 SGHRS and CDR2 YFSETQ. The CDR3 reads CASSWLPFRGQETQYF. The CDR3 DNA reads TGCGCCAGCAGCTGGCTGCCTTTCAGGGGGCAAGAGACCCAGTACTTC.

The chain uses TRBV19 and TRBJ2-3; TRBD1 agrees at 8 bases. V gave up 8 bases and J gave up 2 bases; unmatched junction bases: 3. CDR1 LNHDA and CDR2 SQIVND come from the germline V gene (reference sequence). CDR3 size: 13 residues. Here the CDR3 DNA reads TGTGCCAGTGAACAGGGGGACACAGATACGCAGTATTTT. The encoded protein is CASEQGDTDTQYF. Filled out from reference TRBV19 and TRBJ2-3, the complete variable domain reads DGGITQSPKYLFRKEGQNVTLSCEQNLNHDAMYWYRQDPGQGLRLIYYSQIVNDFQKGDIAEGYSVSREKKESFPLTVTSAQKNPTAFYLCASEQGDTDTQYFGPGTRLTVL.

This clone has just a few counts. The chain carries TRBV25-1 and TRBJ1-1; perhaps TRBD1 as D (5 bases). Trimming shortened V by 3 bases and J by 11 bases, and 16 bases separated the two germline ends. Germline V gene data show CDR1 as MGHDK and CDR2 as SYGVNS. The CDR3 is made up of 13 amino acids. This CDR3 reads CASSDWRGPGAFF. The CDR3 region has the DNA TGTGCCAGCAGTGATTGGAGGGGACCGGGGGCTTTCTTT.

The genes are TRBV10-3 and TRBJ2-3, with 10 nucleotides matching TRBD2. With V trimmed by 4 bases and J by 0 bases, 10 bases remained unmatched. The CDR3 runs to 18 residues. Germline V CDR1 and CDR2: ENHRY, SYGVKD. CDR3 sequence (DNA): TGTGCCATCAGTGTAGTACTAGCGGGGATACGTAGCACAGATACGCAGTATTTT. Protein product: CAISVVLAGIRSTDTQYF.

The V call is TRBV7-9, the J call TRBJ1-1; 7 nucleotides align to TRBD1. V was clipped by 5 bases and J by 5 bases; unmatched bases: 11. The germline gives CDR1 SEHNR, CDR2 FQNEAQ (reference sequence). The CDR3 extends over 15 amino acids. CDR3 region: CASSPDQGGVTEAFF. The CDR3 DNA follows: TGTGCCAGCAGCCCGGACCAGGGGGGAGTGACTGAAGCTTTCTTT. Combining the CDR3 with reference TRBV7-9 and TRBJ1-1 gives the whole variable domain DTGVSQNPRHKITKRGQNVTFRCDPISEHNRLYWYRQTLGQGPEFLTYFQNEAQLEKSRLLSDRFSAERPKGSFSTLEIQRTEQGDSAMYLCASSPDQGGVTEAFFGQGTRLTVV.